The entry below describes one TCR beta chain. TCRdb's copy holds only in-frame clones and misses some; the assay was immunoSEQ multiplex PCR. The table records 350,000 or so clones, nearly 90% of them present only once. The length of the CDR3 is 17 residues. Trimming at V came to 0 bases and at J to 4 bases, leaving 5 bases not matched to a gene. Per the germline V gene, CDR1 is LGHDT and CDR2 is YNNKEL (reference sequence). The data are from a study of blood T cell repertoires in COVID-19. This clonotype was obtained from a man younger than 30 with active or convalescent COVID-19. The chain combines TRBV3-1 (or the pseudogene TRBV3-2) with TRBJ2-5; TRBD2 agrees at 13 bases. Sequencing was carried out using peripheral blood. The CDR3 DNA is TGTGCCAGCAGCCAAGAGGGACTAGCGGGGACCCTAGAGACCCAGTACTTC. It encodes CASSQEGLAGTLETQYF.